Sequencing of this T cell receptor beta chain was carried out in a study of blood T cell repertoires in COVID-19. Overall study context: PBMCs, B-cell-depleted T cells, or T cells provided the cDNA or gDNA that made up the material.

Authors' processing steps: Amplifying reference gene primers gave estimates of nucleated cell counts. Assay: immunoSEQ multiplex PCR; the TCRdb copy retains only in-frame clones and omits some. That table supplies the V and J calls and clone size; D and trimming were determined from the DNA. The sample has about 55,000 clones; around 83% are singletons. CDR1 MNHNS and CDR2 SASEGT come from the germline V gene. V trimming: 2 bases; J trimming: 5 bases; junction bases outside the gene matches: 2. CDR3 length: 15 amino acids. Specimen: peripheral blood. This receptor was taken from a human donor in a cohort sampled during active or convalescent COVID-19. The chain links TRBV6-1 to TRBJ2-5, with 13 bases aligning to TRBD2. In nucleotides, the CDR3 is TGTGCCAGCAGTGAAATGGGACTAGCGGGGGAGACCCAGTACTTC. It yields the protein CASSEMGLAGETQYF.